There are a few counts of the clone carrying this T cell receptor (beta chain). The data stem from a study of T cell repertoires in cytomegalovirus infection. TCRdb fed the reads into MiXCR, producing one record per CDR3 protein. Among some 450,000 distinct CDR3 sequences listed, roughly a third were seen once. Germline CDR1 DFQATT, CDR2 SNEGSKA (reference sequence). The CDR3 is 10 residues long. V gave up 3 bases and J gave up 1 base, with 1 base separating them. Sequencing was carried out using PBMCs. V usage is TRBV20-1 and J usage is TRBJ2-7; D uncertain. This sequence was found in a human donor in good health (CMV status not recorded). Some clones in this sample may be carry-over from other donors' samples. CDR3 loop: CSASSYEQYF. The CDR3 DNA sequence: TGCAGTGCTAGTTCCTACGAGCAGTACTTC.